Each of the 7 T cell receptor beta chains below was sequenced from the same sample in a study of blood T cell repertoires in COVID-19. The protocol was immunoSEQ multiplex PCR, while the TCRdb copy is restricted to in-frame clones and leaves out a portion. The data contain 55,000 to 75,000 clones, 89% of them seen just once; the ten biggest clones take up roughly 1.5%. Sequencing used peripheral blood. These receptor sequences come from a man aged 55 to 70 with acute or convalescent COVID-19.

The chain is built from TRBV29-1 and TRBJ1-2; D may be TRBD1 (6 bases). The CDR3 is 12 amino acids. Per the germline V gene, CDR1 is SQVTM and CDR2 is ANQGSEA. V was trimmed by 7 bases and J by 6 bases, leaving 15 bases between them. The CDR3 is CSGYRDKDGYTF. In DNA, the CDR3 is TGCAGCGGATACAGGGATAAGGATGGCTACACCTTC.

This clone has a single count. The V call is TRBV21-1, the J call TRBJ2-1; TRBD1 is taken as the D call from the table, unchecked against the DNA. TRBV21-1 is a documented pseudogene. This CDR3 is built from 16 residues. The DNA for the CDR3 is TGTGCCAGCAGCAACTACCGGGACAGGGTGATCTTCGGGCAGTTCTTC. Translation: CASSNYRDRVIFGQFF.

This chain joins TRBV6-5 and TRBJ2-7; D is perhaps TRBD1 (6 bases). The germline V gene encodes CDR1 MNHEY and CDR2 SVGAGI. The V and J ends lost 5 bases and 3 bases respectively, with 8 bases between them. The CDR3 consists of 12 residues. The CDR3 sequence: CASSQDSYEQYF. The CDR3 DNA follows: TGTGCCAGCAGTCAGGACAGCTACGAGCAGTACTTC.

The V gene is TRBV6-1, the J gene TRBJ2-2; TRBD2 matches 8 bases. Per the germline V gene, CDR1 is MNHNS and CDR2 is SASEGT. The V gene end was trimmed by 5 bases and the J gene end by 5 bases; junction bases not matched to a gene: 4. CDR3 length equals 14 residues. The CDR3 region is CASSRTSSTGELFF. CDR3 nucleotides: TGTGCCAGCAGTAGGACTAGCTCTACCGGGGAGCTGTTTTTT.

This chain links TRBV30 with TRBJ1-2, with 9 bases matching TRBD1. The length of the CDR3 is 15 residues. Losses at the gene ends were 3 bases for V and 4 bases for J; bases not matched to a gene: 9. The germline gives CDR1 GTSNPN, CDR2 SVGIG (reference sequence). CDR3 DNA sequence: TGTGCCTGGAGCGATCGGGGACAGGGCGGCTATGGCTACACCTTC. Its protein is CAWSDRGQGGYGYTF.

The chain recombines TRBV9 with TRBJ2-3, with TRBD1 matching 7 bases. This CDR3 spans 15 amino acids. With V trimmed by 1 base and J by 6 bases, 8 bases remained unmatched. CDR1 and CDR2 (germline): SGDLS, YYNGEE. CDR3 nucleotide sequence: TGTGCCAGCAGCGTATCGGGACAGAGATCGGATACGCAGTATTTT. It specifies CASSVSGQRSDTQYF.

As DNA, the CDR3 is TGTGCCAGTAGTGCCCAGGGTGACAATCAGCCCCAGCATTTT. Protein sequence: CASSAQGDNQPQHF. The chain links TRBV19 to TRBJ1-5; a possible D gene is TRBD1 (5 bases). With 5 bases removed from V and 3 bases from J, the gap between germline ends came to 11 bases. This CDR3 has 14 amino acids. Germline lookup yields CDR1 LNHDA and CDR2 SQIVND (reference sequence). Variable domain in full (rest from reference TRBV19 and TRBJ1-5): DGGITQSPKYLFRKEGQNVTLSCEQNLNHDAMYWYRQDPGQGLRLIYYSQIVNDFQKGDIAEGYSVSREKKESFPLTVTSAQKNPTAFYLCASSAQGDNQPQHFGDGTRLSIL.